This is a list of T cell receptor beta chains from one sample in a study of OX40 agonist ivuxolimab in advanced cancers. Data came from immunoSEQ multiplex PCR; TCRdb stores just in-frame clones and leaves some out. The sample lists some 45,000 clones, around nine tenths occurring once. This specimen was CD4+ or CD8+ T cells sorted from blood, taken in a trial of the OX40 agonist ivuxolimab. The receptors here all came from an adult with an advanced solid tumor such as melanoma, head and neck, liver or kidney cancer. CDR3s include the opening cysteine and the closing phenylalanine or tryptophan. A D gene is named only where the DNA matches it firmly. Not all rows give a size; the values are once, few, many and, for expanded clones, a class.

TRBV7-9	-	once	TRBJ2-7	TGTGCCAGCAGCCCGGGGATCGGCGACGAGCAGTACTTC	CASSPGIGDEQYF
TRBV6-1	TRBD2	-	TRBJ2-1	TGTGCCAGCAGTCCACTAGCGGGGGGGACGAGGGAGCAGTTCTTC	CASSPLAGGTREQFF
TRBV11-1	TRBD2	-	TRBJ2-7	TGTGCCAGCAGCCCGGCGGGGGGACTCTCCTACGAGCAGTACTTC	CASSPAGGLSYEQYF
TRBV19	-	few	TRBJ1-1	TGTGCCAGTACGCAGGGCCCGAACACTGAAGCTTTCTTT	CASTQGPNTEAFF
TRBV28	-	-	TRBJ1-2	TGTGCCAGCAGTTTCTCCGAGTATGGCTACACCTTC	CASSFSEYGYTF
TRBV5-1	-	-	TRBJ1-2	TGCGCCAGCAGCTTGGAGGCTCGCGGCTACACCTTC	CASSLEARGYTF
TRBV6-5	-	few	TRBJ2-1	TGTGCCAGCAGTTACTCGGAGGAGCAGTTCTTC	CASSYSEEQFF
TRBV27	-	-	TRBJ2-7	TGTGCCAGCAGACAAGAGCCCGGGACACTCTACGAGCAGTACTTC	CASRQEPGTLYEQYF
TRBV11-3	-	-	TRBJ2-7	TGTGCCAGCAGCTTAGCGCGACAGGTTTTGAGAGAGCAGTACTTC	CASSLARQVLREQYF
TRBV2	-	-	TRBJ2-5	TGTGCCAGCAGTTCCGCGGATCTAGTGGGGGAATTGGAAGAGACCCAGTACTTC	CASSSADLVGELEETQYF
TRBV2	-	few	TRBJ1-2	TGTGCCAGCAGTGAGGCGCGTGCTAATGGCTACACCTTC	CASSEARANGYTF
TRBV11-2	-	-	TRBJ2-7	TGTGCCAGCAGACCAGGGGGGTTCTCCTACGAGCAGTACTTC	CASRPGGFSYEQYF
TRBV6-5	-	-	TRBJ2-7	TGTGCCAGCAGCCATGGGACTCTTCGGGGGCAGTACTTC	CASSHGTLRGQYF
TRBV7-2	-	-	TRBJ1-5	TGTGCCAGCAGCTTCGGGGTTAGCAATCAGCCCCAGCATTTT	CASSFGVSNQPQHF
TRBV7-6	TRBD1	-	TRBJ2-7	TGTGCCAGCAGCCGCGGGACAGGGGTCTACGAGCAGTACTTC	CASSRGTGVYEQYF
TRBV28	-	-	TRBJ2-7	TGTGCCAGCTCTGACACCTTCCTCAGCTCCTACGAGCAGTACTTC	CASSDTFLSSYEQYF
TRBV19	-	-	TRBJ1-5	TGTGCCAGTAGTATAGATCCCTCGAGCAATCAGCCCCAGCATTTT	CASSIDPSSNQPQHF
TRBV19	-	-	TRBJ1-1	TGTGCCAGTAGTACAGGGGTTGTGGTCACTGAAGCTTTCTTT	CASSTGVVVTEAFF
TRBV19	TRBD1	-	TRBJ1-2	TGTGCCAGTAGTAAGGGACAGGACCCAAACTATGGCTACACCTTC	CASSKGQDPNYGYTF
TRBV29-1	-	-	TRBJ1-1	TGCAGCGTTGAAAGAGGGAACACTGAAGCTTTCTTT	CSVERGNTEAFF
TRBV28	-	-	TRBJ2-3	TGTGCCAGTAAGTTAATACGCACAGATACGCAGTATTTT	CASKLIRTDTQYF
TRBV19	-	-	TRBJ1-1	TGTGCCAGTAATGGAGTGAACACTGAAGCTTTCTTT	CASNGVNTEAFF